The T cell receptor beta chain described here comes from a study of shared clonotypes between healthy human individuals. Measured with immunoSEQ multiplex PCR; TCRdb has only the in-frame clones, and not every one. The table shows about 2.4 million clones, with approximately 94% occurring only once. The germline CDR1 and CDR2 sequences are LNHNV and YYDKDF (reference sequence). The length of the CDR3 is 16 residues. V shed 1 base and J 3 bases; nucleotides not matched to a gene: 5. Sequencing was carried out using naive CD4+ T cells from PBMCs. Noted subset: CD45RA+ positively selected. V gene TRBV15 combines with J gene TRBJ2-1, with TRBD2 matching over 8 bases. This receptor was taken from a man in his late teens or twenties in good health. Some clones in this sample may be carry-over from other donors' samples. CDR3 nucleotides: TGTGCCACCAGCAGAGGTGGGACTAGTAACTACAATGAGCAGTTCTTC. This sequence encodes CATSRGGTSNYNEQFF. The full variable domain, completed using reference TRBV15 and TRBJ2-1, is DAMVIQNPRYQVTQFGKPVTLSCSQTLNHNVMYWYQQKSSQAPKLLFHYYDKDFNNEADTPDNFQSRRPNTSFCFLDIRSPGLGDTAMYLCATSRGGTSNYNEQFFGPGTRLTVL.